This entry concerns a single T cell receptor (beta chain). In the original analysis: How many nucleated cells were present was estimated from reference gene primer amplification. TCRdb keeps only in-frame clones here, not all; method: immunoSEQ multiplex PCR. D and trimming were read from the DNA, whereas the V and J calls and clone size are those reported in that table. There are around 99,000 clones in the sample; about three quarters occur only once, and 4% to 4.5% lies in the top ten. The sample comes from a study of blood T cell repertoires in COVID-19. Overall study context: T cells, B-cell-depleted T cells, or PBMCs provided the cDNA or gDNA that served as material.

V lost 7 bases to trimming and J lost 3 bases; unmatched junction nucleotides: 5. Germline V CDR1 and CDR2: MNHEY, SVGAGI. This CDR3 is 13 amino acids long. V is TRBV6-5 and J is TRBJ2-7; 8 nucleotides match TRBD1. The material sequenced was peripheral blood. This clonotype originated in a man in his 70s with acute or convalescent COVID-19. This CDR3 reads CASTKGQGYEQYF. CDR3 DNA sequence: TGTGCCAGCACAAAAGGACAGGGCTACGAGCAGTACTTC.